The 22 T cell receptor beta chains reported below all come from one sample, sequenced in a study of T cells in Graves' hyperthyroidism and ophthalmopathy. TCR beta CDR3 regions were amplified from RNA transcripts. The TCR CDR3 was amplified in a first-round RT-PCR using the HTBI primer set. TCRdb called the multiplex PCR reads again in MiXCR, with one record for every CDR3 protein. The sample records 550,000 to 800,000 distinct CDR3 sequences, about 17% being singletons. Sequences were obtained from blood. The receptors derive from a man younger than 35 with Graves' hyperthyroidism.

The CDR3: CASSIQGANTEAFF. CDR3 bases: TGTGCCAGCAGCATACAGGGGGCAAACACTGAAGCTTTCTTT. This rearrangement joins TRBV7-8 to TRBJ1-1, with 9 nucleotides matching TRBD1. This CDR3 has 14 residues. V lost 5 bases and J lost 2; bases outside the gene matches: 3. CDR1 and CDR2 (germline): SGHVS, FQNEAQ.

A few counts support this clonotype. The chain has TRBV6-5 and TRBJ2-1, with D perhaps TRBD2 (5 bases). This CDR3 has 14 amino acids. The germline gives CDR1 MNHEY, CDR2 SVGAGI. The V end was cut by 0 bases, the J end by 6 bases, with 9 bases between. CDR3 sequence (DNA): TGTGCCAGCAGTTACTCGGGAGCCCGCAATGAGCAGTTCTTC. This gives the protein CASSYSGARNEQFF.

In its sample, this clonotype was seen many times. The V gene is TRBV28, the J gene TRBJ2-5; 10 nucleotides line up with TRBD2. Germline V lookup: CDR1 MDHEN, CDR2 SYDVKM. The CDR3 sequence is 15 residues long. The junction had 7 bases not matched to a gene; V was cut back by 8 bases and J by 1 base. CDR3 amino acids: CASLAGEWGQETQYF. The CDR3 bases are TGTGCCAGCCTAGCGGGAGAGTGGGGCCAAGAGACCCAGTACTTC.

This clonotype appeared a few times. J is TRBJ2-7 and V is TRBV2, with no clear D. V was shortened by 7 bases and J by 2 bases, with 12 bases between the two germline ends. CDR3 length: 13 amino acids. Germline CDR1 SNHLY, CDR2 FYNNEI. This CDR3 reads CASKVGQTYEQYF. The CDR3 coding sequence is TGTGCCAGCAAGGTCGGCCAGACCTACGAGCAGTACTTC.

This clonotype was counted ten times or more. V and J are TRBV28 and TRBJ1-4, with TRBD1 matching 10 bases. V was pared by 5 bases and J by 8 bases, with 8 bases of the junction left unmatched. The CDR3 has 15 amino acids. Germline CDR1 is MDHEN and CDR2 is SYDVKM. Here the CDR3 reads CASSALGQGREKLFF. CDR3 nucleotide sequence: TGTGCCAGCAGTGCCCTGGGACAGGGGAGGGAAAAACTGTTTTTT. Full variable domain (missing parts from reference TRBV28 and TRBJ1-4): DVKVTQSSRYLVKRTGEKVFLECVQDMDHENMFWYRQDPGLGLRLIYFSYDVKMKEKGDIPEGYSVSREKKERFSLILESASTNQTSMYLCASSALGQGREKLFFGSGTQLSVL.

This clonotype was found a few times. The chain combines TRBV25-1 with TRBJ2-7; D is unclear. Germline V gene sequence: CDR1 MGHDK, CDR2 SYGVNS. Trimming took off 2 bases at V and 1 base at J, with 15 bases between the two ends. The CDR3 has 16 residues. The CDR3 here is CASSEGEGGLSYEQYF. CDR3 nucleotides: TGTGCCAGCAGTGAAGGTGAAGGCGGCCTGTCCTACGAGCAGTACTTC.

The chain uses TRBV4-2 and TRBJ2-1; D is tentatively TRBD1 or TRBD2 (5 bases each). Between the trimmed V and J ends, which lost 0 bases and 1 base, there was a span of 19 bases. Germline CDR1 and CDR2: LGHNA and YNFKEQ. The CDR3 runs 19 residues. CDR3 loop: CASSQENARGSRSYNEQFF. For the CDR3, the DNA is TGTGCCAGCAGCCAAGAAAATGCGAGGGGCAGCCGGTCCTACAATGAGCAGTTCTTC.

This clonotype was seen more than once but under ten times. The J gene is TRBJ1-1, the V gene TRBV29-1; no clear D gene. This CDR3 contains 12 residues. Trimming stripped 0 bases from V and 10 bases from J, with 12 bases between. Per germline, CDR1 SQVTM and CDR2 ANQGSEA. The CDR3 reads CSVEDWSARAFF. The CDR3 DNA reads TGCAGCGTTGAAGATTGGTCCGCGCGAGCTTTCTTT.

The table lists this clonotype with many counts. This sequence joins TRBV6-2 or TRBV6-3 and TRBJ2-3; tentatively, D is TRBD1 or TRBD2 (7 bases each). There are 14 residues in the CDR3. V shed 6 bases and J shed 2 bases, with 12 bases lying between them. Germline lookup yields CDR1 MNHEY and CDR2 SVGEGT. The CDR3 nucleotides read TGTGCCAGCAGAGGGAGGGGGCCCACAGATACGCAGTATTTT. Its protein is CASRGRGPTDTQYF.

The rearrangement links TRBV7-8 to TRBJ2-5; no firm D call. The CDR3 covers 15 residues. V lost 5 bases to trimming and J lost 1 base, with 14 bases between them. Germline V lookup: CDR1 SGHVS, CDR2 FQNEAQ. The CDR3 protein is CASSPKMKAQETQYF. The DNA for the CDR3 is TGTGCCAGCAGCCCTAAGATGAAGGCCCAAGAGACCCAGTACTTC.

This clonotype was picked up a small number of times. The chain's CDR3 is CASSPRQGDEKLFF. CDR3 coding DNA: TGTGCCAGCAGTCCAAGACAGGGAGATGAAAAACTGTTTTTT. V gene TRBV12-3 or TRBV12-4 combines with J gene TRBJ1-4; 7 bases fit TRBD1. The CDR3 is 14 amino acids. J lost 6 bases, V lost 5 bases, and 6 bases had no gene match.

This clonotype was recorded at least ten times. The chain carries TRBV7-9 and TRBJ2-3; 7 nucleotides agree with TRBD2. Trimming at V came to 5 bases and at J to 4 bases, leaving 6 bases not matched to a gene. Germline assignment: CDR1 SEHNR and CDR2 FQNEAQ (reference sequence). CDR3 length equals 14 residues. The CDR3 DNA reads TGTGCCAGCAGCCCGCGGGAGAACGCAGATACGCAGTATTTT. Translated: CASSPRENADTQYF.

In this sample, this clonotype turned up a few times. The rearrangement joins TRBV10-3 to TRBJ1-2, with D perhaps TRBD1 (5 bases). The ends were cut back, 0 bases at V and 5 bases at J, with 10 bases in the middle. The CDR3 has 14 amino acids. Per germline, CDR1 ENHRY and CDR2 SYGVKD. The CDR3 sequence is CAISESGVLYGYTF. DNA for the CDR3: TGTGCCATCAGTGAGTCAGGGGTTTTATATGGCTACACCTTC.

This chain connects TRBV29-1 to TRBJ2-1; D is possibly TRBD1 or TRBD2 (5 bases each). The CDR3 is 15 amino acids. In germline, CDR1 is SQVTM, CDR2 ANQGSEA. V was trimmed by 4 bases and J by 1 base, leaving 14 bases between them. The CDR3 DNA reads as TGCAGCGTTGTATCCGGGACCCCGTCCTACAATGAGCAGTTCTTC. It is translated as CSVVSGTPSYNEQFF.

Ten or more counts support this clonotype. The V and J genes are TRBV19 and TRBJ1-5, with D possibly matching TRBD1 (6 bases). From germline, CDR1 is LNHDA and CDR2 SQIVND (reference sequence). The V and J ends lost 9 bases and 1 base respectively, with 22 bases between them. This CDR3 region has 17 residues. Written as DNA, the CDR3 is TGTGCCAGACTATACCGCAAGGGGGGGACGAGCAATCAGCCCCAGCATTTT. Its translation: CARLYRKGGTSNQPQHF.

Note on this clonotype: It may be a read error: a sequence one base away is much more abundant. The CDR3 region has the DNA TGTGCCACCAGTGACCCCCGGGACGGGAACTACGAGCAGTTCTTC. This codes for CATSDPRDGNYEQFF. The chain recombines TRBV24-1 with TRBJ2-7, with D perhaps given as TRBD1 or TRBD2 (5 bases each). Gene TRBJ2-1 matches the end of the DNA better, so the J call may be wrong. This CDR3 has 15 residues. Per the germline V gene, CDR1 is KGHDR and CDR2 is SFDVKD.

This clonotype was seen a handful of times. The chain is built from TRBV9 and TRBJ1-5, with TRBD1 as a possible D gene (6 bases). This CDR3 is 15 amino acids long. Germline CDR1 is SGDLS and CDR2 is YYNGEE. Trimming pared 0 bases from V and 7 bases from J, leaving 14 bases between. CDR3 DNA: TGTGCCAGCAGCGTAGGCGGGGGGCCCGGGCAGCCCCAGCATTTT. Protein sequence: CASSVGGGPGQPQHF.

This clonotype was picked up many times. The chain has TRBV20-1 and TRBJ2-7; 14 nucleotides line up with TRBD2. Per germline, CDR1 DFQATT and CDR2 SNEGSKA (reference sequence). The CDR3 covers 16 residues. Trimming removed 3 bases from V and 2 bases from J; junction bases left unmatched: 6. CDR3 sequence: CSASPPGLAGAYEQYF. CDR3 coding DNA: TGCAGTGCTAGTCCCCCGGGACTAGCGGGAGCCTACGAGCAGTACTTC.

This clonotype was counted at least ten times. CDR3 sequence (DNA): TGTGCCAGCACCCCTGGGGGTTTGGCCAAAAACATTCAGTACTTC. As protein: CASTPGGLAKNIQYF. The chain uses TRBV28 and TRBJ2-4; TRBD1 or TRBD2 may be the D gene (5 bases each). The CDR3 spans 15 residues. The V gene lost 7 bases and the J gene lost 1 base, with 14 bases spanning the gap. CDR1 and CDR2 from the germline V gene are MDHEN and SYDVKM.

This clonotype was observed at least ten times. This chain connects TRBV30 to TRBJ1-6; D unresolved. V lost 0 bases and J 9 bases, leaving 12 bases between the germline ends. The CDR3 runs to 14 residues. Germline assignment: CDR1 GTSNPN and CDR2 SVGIG (reference sequence). As DNA, the CDR3 is TGTGCCTGGAGTGTGGGCCTCGGGCGTTCACCCCTCCACTTT. Protein sequence: CAWSVGLGRSPLHF.

The chain couples TRBV6-1 to TRBJ2-1; 12 bases are shared with TRBD2. The CDR3 covers 14 residues. The trim removed 7 bases at V and 8 bases at J, leaving 6 bases unmatched. From germline, CDR1 is MNHNS and CDR2 SASEGT. CDR3 loop: CASNPLAGGDEQFF. The DNA for the CDR3 is TGTGCCAGCAACCCACTAGCGGGAGGTGATGAGCAGTTCTTC.

This clonotype has only a few counts. This sequence joins TRBV4-3 and TRBJ2-7; 8 nucleotides match TRBD1. CDR3 length: 16 amino acids. Germline V gene lookup returns CDR1 LGHNA and CDR2 YSLEER. J was trimmed by 3 bases and V by 1 base; bases with no gene match: 8. The CDR3 DNA is TGCGCCAGCAGCCAAGCAGGGGGTGGACAGGGCTACGAGCAGTACTTC. Translation: CASSQAGGGQGYEQYF.